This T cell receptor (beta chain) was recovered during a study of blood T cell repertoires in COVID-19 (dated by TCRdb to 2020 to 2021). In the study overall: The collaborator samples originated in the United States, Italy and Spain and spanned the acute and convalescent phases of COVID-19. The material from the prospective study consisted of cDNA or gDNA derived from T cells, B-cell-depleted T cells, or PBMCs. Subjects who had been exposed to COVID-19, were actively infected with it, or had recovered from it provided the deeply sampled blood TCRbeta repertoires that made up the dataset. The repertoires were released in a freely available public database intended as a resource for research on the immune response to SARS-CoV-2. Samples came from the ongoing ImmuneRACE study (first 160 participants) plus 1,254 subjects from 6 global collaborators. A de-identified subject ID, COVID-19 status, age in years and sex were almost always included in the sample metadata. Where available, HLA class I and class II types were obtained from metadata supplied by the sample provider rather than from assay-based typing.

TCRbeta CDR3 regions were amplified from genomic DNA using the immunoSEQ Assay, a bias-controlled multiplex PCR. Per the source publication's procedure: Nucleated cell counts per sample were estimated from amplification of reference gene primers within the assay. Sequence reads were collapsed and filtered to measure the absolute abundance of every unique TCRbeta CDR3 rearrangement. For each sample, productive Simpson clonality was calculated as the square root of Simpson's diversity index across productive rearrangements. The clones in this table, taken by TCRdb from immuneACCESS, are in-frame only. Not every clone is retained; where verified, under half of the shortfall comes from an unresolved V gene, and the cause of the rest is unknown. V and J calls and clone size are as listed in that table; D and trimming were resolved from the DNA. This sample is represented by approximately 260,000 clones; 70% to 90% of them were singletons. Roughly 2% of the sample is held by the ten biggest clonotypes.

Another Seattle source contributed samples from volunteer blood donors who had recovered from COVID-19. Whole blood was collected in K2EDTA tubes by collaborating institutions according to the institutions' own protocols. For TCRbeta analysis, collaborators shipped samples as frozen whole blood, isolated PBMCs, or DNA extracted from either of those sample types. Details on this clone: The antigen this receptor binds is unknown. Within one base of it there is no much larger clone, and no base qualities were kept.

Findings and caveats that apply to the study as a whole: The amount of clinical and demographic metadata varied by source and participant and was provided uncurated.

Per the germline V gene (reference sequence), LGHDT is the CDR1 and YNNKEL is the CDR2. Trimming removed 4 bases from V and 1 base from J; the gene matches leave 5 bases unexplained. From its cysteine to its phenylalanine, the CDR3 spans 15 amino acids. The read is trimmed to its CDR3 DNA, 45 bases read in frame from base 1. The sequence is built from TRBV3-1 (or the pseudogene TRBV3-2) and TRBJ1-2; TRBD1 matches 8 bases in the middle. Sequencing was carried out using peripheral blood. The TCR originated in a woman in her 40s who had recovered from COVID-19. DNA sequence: TGTGCCAGCAGCCCGGGGACAGGATATAACTATGGCTACACCTTC. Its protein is CASSPGTGYNYGYTF.